This T cell receptor beta chain came from a study of blood T cell repertoires in COVID-19. Background on the study: Donors in the United States, Italy and Spain gave samples during acute or convalescent COVID-19. PBMCs, B-cell-depleted T cells, or T cells provided the cDNA or gDNA that made up the material.

Patients of the Seattle cohort, enrolled during active infection, were followed longitudinally. In the original workflow: Reference gene primer amplification in the assay estimated nucleated cell counts. Sequencing was performed with immunoSEQ multiplex PCR; in TCRdb, only in-frame clones are kept and a portion is missing. V and J calls and clone size are copied from that table; D and trimming were computed from the DNA. The sample has under 200,000 clones; 80% to 90% are singletons. V trimming: 6 bases; J trimming: 7 bases; junction bases outside the gene matches: 8. The CDR3 totals 13 residues. Germline CDR1 reads SNHLY; CDR2 reads FYNNEI.

The source of this sequence is an older woman with COVID-19, enrolled during active disease. The source material was peripheral blood. The J gene is TRBJ1-1, the V gene TRBV2; 7 positions match TRBD1. The CDR3: CASRPRGTVEAFF. DNA of the CDR3: TGTGCCAGCAGGCCAAGAGGGACAGTTGAAGCTTTCTTT.